Listed here are 5 T cell receptor beta chains from one sample, sequenced in a study of molecular identifiers for immune sequencing clone quantification. TCRdb re-called the PCR reads through MiXCR, storing one row per CDR3 protein. The table has about 640,000 distinct CDR3 sequences, nearly 20% seen once. Sequencing used naive CD8+ T cells from blood, with Jurkat cell RNA spiked in. Subset indicated: FACS-sorted CD8+CD4-CCR7+CD45RA+ naive T cells. Receptors originate from a human donor in good health. Some libraries in this study had Jurkat cell RNA spiked in.

This clonotype was seen at least ten times. The CDR3 sequence: CASSEFGSLGEQFF. Here the CDR3 DNA reads TGTGCCAGCAGTGAATTTGGCAGCCTCGGTGAGCAGTTCTTC. The chain links TRBV25-1 to TRBJ2-1, with D uncertain. Per the germline V gene, CDR1 is MGHDK and CDR2 is SYGVNS. This CDR3 spans 14 amino acids. With 1 base removed from V and 9 bases from J, the gap between germline ends came to 13 bases.

On this clonotype: As the CDR3 is not closed by the conserved phenylalanine or tryptophan, this likely results from a read error. This chain joins TRBV4-2 and TRBJ2-7; D gene uncertain. There are 14 residues in the CDR3. Germline assignment: CDR1 LGHNA and CDR2 YNFKEQ. Here the CDR3 DNA reads TGTGCCAGCAGCCACCCTTTGAGCTCCTACGGGCAGTACCTC. It yields the protein CASSHPLSSYGQYL.

This clonotype was seen many times. This chain uses TRBV11-3 with TRBJ2-3; weak D call: TRBD1 (6 bases). The germline V gene encodes CDR1 SGHNT and CDR2 YENEEA. Trimming pared 5 bases from V and 5 bases from J, leaving 23 bases between. The CDR3 is 17 residues long. The CDR3 sequence is CASSPGEGEDERDTQYF. DNA for the CDR3: TGTGCCAGCAGCCCAGGGGAAGGAGAAGACGAAAGAGATACGCAGTATTTT.

About this clonotype: This may come from a read error, since a much larger clone is one base off. The genes are TRBV6-2 or TRBV6-3 and TRBJ1-5; D gene uncertain. The germline gives CDR1 MNHEY, CDR2 SVGEGT. The CDR3 spans 11 residues. V dropped 8 bases and J dropped 9 bases, with 11 bases sitting between them. CDR3 residues: CASDYPRPQHF. The CDR3 DNA sequence: TGTGCCAGCGATTATCCGAGGCCCCAGCATTTT.

This clonotype was observed many times. The chain is built from TRBV4-1 and TRBJ2-7; 9 nucleotides match TRBD1. CDR1 and CDR2 (germline): MGHRA, YSYEKL. The J segment lost 3 bases and the V segment lost 1 base, leaving 13 bases of the junction unmatched. The CDR3 is made up of 18 amino acids. This CDR3 is CASSQGFSSRDRDYEQYF. CDR3 nucleotides: TGCGCCAGCAGCCAAGGTTTCTCGAGCCGGGACAGGGACTACGAGCAGTACTTC.